The rows below give T cell receptor beta chains drawn from one sample of a study of cytomegalovirus exposure and HLA in healthy donors. Profiled with immunoSEQ multiplex PCR; TCRdb holds only in-frame clones, not every one. The sample records over 150,000 clones, roughly three quarters being singletons. The sequenced material came from PBMCs. These TCRs come from a woman in her forties or fifties in good health and CMV-seropositive. CDR3s include the opening cysteine and the closing phenylalanine or tryptophan. Fields, in order: V gene, J gene, clone size, D gene, CDR3 protein, CDR3 DNA. D genes are given only for firm matches. Clone size is not always given. Where it is, it says once, few, many or a class for expanded clones.

>TRBV7-2|TRBJ2-3|.|.
CASSYRREDTQYF
TGTGCCAGCAGCTATCGGAGGGAGGATACGCAGTATTTT
>TRBV28|TRBJ1-5|.|.
CASSAPRWDQPQHF
TGTGCCAGCAGTGCACCGAGGTGGGATCAGCCCCAGCATTTT
>TRBV7-9|TRBJ1-2|.|TRBD1
CASSQGGGQGNYGYTF
TGTGCCAGCAGCCAAGGGGGGGGACAGGGGAACTATGGCTACACCTTC
>TRBV4-3|TRBJ1-5|once|.
CASSQDRGINQPQHF
TGCGCCAGCAGCCAAGATCGGGGAATCAATCAGCCCCAGCATTTT
>TRBV5-6|TRBJ2-3|once|.
CASSLVSWLARTDTQYF
TGTGCCAGCAGCTTGGTTTCTTGGCTAGCGAGGACAGATACGCAGTATTTT
>TRBV11-2|TRBJ1-3|.|.
CASSPAGAYQNTIYF
TGTGCCAGCAGCCCGGCGGGGGCTTACCAAAATACCATATATTTT
>TRBV5-6|TRBJ1-2|once|.
CASSSDTNYGYTF
TGTGCCAGCAGCTCCGACACCAACTATGGCTACACCTTC
>TRBV5-6|TRBJ2-3|.|TRBD2
CASSPGGGRADTQYF
TGTGCCAGCAGCCCCGGGGGGGGCCGGGCAGATACGCAGTATTTT
>TRBV6-1|TRBJ1-5|.|.
CASSEEAGQPQHF
TGTGCCAGCAGTGAAGAGGCAGGACAGCCCCAGCATTTT
>TRBV9|TRBJ1-5|.|TRBD1
CASSVGGTGEPQHF
TGTGCCAGCAGCGTAGGTGGAACAGGGGAACCCCAGCATTTT